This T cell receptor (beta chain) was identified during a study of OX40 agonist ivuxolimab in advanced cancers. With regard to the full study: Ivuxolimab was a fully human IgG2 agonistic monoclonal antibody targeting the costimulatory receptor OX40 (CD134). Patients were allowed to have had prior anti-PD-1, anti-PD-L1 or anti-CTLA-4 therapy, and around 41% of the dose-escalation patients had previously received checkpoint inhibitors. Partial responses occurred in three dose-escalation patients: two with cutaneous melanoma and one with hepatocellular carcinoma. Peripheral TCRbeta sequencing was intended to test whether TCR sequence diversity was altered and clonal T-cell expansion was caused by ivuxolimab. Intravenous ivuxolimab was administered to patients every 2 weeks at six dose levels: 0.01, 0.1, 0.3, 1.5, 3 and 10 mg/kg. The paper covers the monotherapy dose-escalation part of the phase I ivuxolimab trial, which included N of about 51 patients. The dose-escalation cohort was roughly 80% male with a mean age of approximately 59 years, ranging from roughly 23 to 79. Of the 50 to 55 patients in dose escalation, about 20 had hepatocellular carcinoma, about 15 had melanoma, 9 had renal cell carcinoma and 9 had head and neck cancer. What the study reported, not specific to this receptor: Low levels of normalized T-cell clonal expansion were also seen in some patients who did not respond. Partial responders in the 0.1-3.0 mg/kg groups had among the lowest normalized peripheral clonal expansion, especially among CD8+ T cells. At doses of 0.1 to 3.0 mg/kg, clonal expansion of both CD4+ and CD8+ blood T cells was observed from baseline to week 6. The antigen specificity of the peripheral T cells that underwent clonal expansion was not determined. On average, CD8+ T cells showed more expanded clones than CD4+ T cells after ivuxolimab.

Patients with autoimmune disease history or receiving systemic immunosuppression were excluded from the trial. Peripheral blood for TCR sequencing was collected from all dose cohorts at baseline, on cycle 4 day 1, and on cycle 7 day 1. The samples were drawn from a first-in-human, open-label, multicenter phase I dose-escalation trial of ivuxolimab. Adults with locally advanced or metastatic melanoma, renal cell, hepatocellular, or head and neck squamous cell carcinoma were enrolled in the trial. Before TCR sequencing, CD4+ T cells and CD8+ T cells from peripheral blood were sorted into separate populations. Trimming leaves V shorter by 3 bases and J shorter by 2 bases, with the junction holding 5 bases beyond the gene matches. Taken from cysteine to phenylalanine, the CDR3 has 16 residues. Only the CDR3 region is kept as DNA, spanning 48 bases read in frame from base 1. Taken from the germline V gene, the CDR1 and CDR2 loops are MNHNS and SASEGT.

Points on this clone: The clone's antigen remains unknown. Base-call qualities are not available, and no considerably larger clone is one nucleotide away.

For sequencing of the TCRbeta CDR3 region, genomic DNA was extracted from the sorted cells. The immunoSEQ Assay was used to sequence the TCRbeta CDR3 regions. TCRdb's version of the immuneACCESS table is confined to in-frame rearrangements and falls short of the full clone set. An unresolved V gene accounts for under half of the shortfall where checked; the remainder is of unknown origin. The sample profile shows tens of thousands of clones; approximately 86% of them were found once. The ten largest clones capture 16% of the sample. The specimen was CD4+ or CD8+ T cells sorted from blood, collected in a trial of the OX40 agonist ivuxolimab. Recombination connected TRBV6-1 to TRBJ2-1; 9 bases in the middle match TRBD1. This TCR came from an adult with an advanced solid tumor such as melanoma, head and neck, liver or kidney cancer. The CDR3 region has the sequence CASSDTWDRAYNEQFF. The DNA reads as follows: TGTGCCAGCAGTGATACTTGGGACAGGGCCTACAATGAGCAGTTCTTC.